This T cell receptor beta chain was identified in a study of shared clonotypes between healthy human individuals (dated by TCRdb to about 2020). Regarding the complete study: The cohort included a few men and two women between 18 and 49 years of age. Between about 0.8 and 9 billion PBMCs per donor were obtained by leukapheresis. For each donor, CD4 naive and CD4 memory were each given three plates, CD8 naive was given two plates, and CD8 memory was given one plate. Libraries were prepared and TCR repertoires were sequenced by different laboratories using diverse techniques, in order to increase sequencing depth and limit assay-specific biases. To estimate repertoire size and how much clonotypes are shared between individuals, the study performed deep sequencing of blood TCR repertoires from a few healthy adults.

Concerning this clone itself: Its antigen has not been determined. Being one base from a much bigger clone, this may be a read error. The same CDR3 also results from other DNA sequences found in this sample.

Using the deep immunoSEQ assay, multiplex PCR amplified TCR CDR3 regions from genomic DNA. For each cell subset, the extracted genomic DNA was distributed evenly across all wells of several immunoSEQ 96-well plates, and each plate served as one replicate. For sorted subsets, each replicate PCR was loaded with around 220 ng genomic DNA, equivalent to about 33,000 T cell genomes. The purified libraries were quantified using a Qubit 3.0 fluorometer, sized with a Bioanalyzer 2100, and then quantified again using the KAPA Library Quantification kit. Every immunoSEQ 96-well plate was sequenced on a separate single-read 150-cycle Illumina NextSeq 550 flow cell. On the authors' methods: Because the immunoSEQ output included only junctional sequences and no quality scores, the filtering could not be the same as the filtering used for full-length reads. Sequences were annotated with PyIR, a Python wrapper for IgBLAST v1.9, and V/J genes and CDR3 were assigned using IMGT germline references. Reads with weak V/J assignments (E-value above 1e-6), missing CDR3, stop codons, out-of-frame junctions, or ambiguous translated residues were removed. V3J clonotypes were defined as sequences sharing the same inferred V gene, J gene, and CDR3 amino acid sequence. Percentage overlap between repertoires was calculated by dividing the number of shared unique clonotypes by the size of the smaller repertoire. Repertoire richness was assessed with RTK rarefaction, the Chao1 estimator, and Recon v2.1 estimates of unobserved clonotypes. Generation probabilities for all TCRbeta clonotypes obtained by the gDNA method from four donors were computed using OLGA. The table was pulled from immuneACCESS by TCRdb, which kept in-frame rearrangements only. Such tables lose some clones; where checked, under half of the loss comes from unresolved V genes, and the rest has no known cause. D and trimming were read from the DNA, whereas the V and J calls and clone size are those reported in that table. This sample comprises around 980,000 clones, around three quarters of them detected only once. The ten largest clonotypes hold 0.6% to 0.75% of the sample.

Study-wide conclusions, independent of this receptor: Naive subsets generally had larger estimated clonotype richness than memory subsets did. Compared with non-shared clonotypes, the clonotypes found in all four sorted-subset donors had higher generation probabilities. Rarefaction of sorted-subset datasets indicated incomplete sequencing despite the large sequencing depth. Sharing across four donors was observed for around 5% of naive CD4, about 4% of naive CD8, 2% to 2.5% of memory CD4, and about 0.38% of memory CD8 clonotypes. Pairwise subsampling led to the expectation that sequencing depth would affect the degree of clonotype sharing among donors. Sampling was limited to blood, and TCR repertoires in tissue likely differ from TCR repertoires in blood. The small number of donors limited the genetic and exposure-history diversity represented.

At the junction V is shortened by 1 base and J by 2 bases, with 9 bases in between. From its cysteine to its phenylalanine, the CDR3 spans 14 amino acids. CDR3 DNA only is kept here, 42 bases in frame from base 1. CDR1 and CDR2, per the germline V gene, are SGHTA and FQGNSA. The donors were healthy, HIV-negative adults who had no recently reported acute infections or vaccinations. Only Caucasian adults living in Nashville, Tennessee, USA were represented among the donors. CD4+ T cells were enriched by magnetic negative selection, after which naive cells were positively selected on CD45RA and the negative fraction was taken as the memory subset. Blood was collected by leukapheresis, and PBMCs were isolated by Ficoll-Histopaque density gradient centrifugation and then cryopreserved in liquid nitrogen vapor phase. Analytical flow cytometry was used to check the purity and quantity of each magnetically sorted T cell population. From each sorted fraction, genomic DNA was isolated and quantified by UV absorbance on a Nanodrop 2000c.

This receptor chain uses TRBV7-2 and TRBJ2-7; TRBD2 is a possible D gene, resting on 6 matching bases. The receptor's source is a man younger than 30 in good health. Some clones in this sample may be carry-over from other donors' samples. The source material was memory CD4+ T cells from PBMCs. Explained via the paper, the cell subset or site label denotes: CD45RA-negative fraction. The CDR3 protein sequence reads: CASSLGTGAYEQYF. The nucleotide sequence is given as TGTGCCAGCAGCTTAGGGACGGGAGCCTACGAGCAGTACTTC.